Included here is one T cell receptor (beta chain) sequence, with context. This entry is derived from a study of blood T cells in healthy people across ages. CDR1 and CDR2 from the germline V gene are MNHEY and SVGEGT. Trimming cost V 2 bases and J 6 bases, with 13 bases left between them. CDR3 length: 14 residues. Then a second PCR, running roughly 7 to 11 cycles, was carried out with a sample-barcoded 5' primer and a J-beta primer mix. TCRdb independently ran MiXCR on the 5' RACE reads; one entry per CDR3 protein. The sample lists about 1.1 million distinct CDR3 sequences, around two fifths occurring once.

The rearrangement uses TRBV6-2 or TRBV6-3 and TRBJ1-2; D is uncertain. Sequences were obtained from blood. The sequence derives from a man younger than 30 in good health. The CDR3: CASSYSHSENGYTF. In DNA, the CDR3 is TGTGCCAGCAGTTACAGTCACAGCGAAAATGGCTACACCTTC.